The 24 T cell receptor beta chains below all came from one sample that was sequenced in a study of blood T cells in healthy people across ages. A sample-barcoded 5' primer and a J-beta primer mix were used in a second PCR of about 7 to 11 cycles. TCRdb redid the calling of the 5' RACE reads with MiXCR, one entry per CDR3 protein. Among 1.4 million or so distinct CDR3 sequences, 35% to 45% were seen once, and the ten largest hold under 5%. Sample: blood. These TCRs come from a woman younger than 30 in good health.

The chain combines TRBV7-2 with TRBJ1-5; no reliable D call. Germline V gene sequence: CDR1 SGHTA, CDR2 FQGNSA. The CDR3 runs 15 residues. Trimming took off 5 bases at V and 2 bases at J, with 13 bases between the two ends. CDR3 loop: CASSPRAGGNQPQHF. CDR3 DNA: TGTGCCAGCAGCCCTCGGGCCGGTGGCAATCAGCCCCAGCATTTT.

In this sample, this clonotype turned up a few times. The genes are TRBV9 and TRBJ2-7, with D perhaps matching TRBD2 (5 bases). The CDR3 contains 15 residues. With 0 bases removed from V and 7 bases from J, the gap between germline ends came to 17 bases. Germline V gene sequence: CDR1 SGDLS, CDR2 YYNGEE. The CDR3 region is CASSVAAGGYNEQYF. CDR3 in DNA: TGTGCCAGCAGCGTAGCTGCTGGAGGCTACAATGAGCAGTACTTC.

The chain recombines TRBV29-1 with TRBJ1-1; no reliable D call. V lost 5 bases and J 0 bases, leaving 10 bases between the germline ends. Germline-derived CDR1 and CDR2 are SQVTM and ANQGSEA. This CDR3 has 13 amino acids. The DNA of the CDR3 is TGCAGCGTTCAGCGGAAGATGAACACTGAAGCTTTCTTT. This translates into CSVQRKMNTEAFF.

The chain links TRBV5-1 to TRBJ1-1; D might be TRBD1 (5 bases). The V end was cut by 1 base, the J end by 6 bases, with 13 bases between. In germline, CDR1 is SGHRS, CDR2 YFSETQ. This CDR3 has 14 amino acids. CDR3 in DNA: TGCGCCAGCAGCTTGATGACAGACGGGGCTGAAGCTTTCTTT. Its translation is CASSLMTDGAEAFF.

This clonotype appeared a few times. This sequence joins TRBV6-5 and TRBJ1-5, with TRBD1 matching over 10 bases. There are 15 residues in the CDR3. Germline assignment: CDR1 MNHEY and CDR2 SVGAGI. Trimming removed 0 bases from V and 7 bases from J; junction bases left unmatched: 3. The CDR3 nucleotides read TGTGCCAGCAGTTACTCGAGGGACAGGGGCCAGCCCCAGCATTTT. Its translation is CASSYSRDRGQPQHF.

The CDR3 region is CASSPWTGTAVSYEQYF. The CDR3 coding sequence is TGTGCCAGCAGTCCCTGGACAGGGACGGCTGTCTCCTACGAGCAGTACTTC. The chain carries TRBV6-6 and TRBJ2-7; 8 bases agree with TRBD1. The CDR3 consists of 17 residues. CDR1 and CDR2 from the germline V gene are MNHNY and SVGAGI (reference sequence). The V segment lost 5 bases and the J segment 0 bases; nucleotides outside the gene matches: 12.

The CDR3 here is CASNPRLGEKLFF. The CDR3 DNA sequence: TGTGCCAGCAATCCCCGATTGGGTGAAAAACTGTTTTTT. This chain links TRBV28 with TRBJ1-4; D is unclear. CDR1 and CDR2 from the germline V gene are MDHEN and SYDVKM. CDR3 length equals 13 residues. The V end was cut by 7 bases, the J end by 7 bases, with 13 bases between.

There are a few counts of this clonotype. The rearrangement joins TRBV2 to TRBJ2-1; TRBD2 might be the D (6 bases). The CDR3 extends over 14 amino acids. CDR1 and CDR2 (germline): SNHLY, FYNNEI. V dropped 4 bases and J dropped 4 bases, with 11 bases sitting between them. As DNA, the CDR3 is TGTGCCAGCAGTGTGATTAGCGGTTACAATGAGCAGTTCTTC. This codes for CASSVISGYNEQFF.

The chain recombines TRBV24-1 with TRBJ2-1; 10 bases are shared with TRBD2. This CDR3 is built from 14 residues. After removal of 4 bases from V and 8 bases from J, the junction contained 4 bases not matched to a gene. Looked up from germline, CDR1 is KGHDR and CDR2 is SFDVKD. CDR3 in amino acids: CATSDFLAGDEQFF. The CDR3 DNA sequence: TGTGCCACCAGTGACTTTCTAGCGGGAGATGAGCAGTTCTTC.

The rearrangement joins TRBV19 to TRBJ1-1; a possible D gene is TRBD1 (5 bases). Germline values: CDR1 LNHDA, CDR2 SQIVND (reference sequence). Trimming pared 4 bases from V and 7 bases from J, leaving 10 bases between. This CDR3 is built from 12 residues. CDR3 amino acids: CASSTGQIEAFF. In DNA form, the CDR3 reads TGTGCCAGTAGTACAGGGCAGATTGAAGCTTTCTTT.

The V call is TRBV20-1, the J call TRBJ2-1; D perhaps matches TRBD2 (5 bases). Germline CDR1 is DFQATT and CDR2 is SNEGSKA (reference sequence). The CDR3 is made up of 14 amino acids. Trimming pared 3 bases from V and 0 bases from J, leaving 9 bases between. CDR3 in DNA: TGCAGTGCTAGTGGAGGCCTCTCCTACAATGAGCAGTTCTTC. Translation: CSASGGLSYNEQFF.

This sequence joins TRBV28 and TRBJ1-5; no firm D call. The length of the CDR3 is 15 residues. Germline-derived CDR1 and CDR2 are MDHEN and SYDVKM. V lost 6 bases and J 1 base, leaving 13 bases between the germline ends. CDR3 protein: CASRIRVGSNQPQHF. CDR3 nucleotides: TGTGCCAGCAGGATCCGGGTGGGAAGCAATCAGCCCCAGCATTTT.

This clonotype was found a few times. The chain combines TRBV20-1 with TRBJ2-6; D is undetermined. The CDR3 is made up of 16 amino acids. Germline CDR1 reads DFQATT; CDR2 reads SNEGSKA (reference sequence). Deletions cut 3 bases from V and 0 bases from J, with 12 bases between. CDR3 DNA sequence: TGCAGTGCTAGCACCGACCCACTCTCTGGGGCCAACGTCCTGACTTTC. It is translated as CSASTDPLSGANVLTF.

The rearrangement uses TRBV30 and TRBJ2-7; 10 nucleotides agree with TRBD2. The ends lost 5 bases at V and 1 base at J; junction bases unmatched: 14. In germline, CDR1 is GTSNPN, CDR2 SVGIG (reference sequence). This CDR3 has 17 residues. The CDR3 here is CAWGTSGAPLFSYEQYF. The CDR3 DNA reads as TGTGCCTGGGGAACTAGCGGGGCCCCTCTCTTTTCCTACGAGCAGTACTTC. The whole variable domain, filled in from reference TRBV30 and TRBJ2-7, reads SQTIHQWPATLVQPVGSPLSLECTVEGTSNPNLYWYRQAAGRGLQLLFYSVGIGQISSEVPQNLSASRPQDRQFILSSKKLLLSDSGFYLCAWGTSGAPLFSYEQYFGPGTRLTVT.

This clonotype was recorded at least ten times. CDR3: CASSYDRADGRLQYF. The CDR3 DNA sequence: TGTGCCAGCAGTTACGATCGGGCCGACGGCCGGCTTCAGTACTTC. V is TRBV6-5 and J is TRBJ2-4; D remains unclear. V was cut by 2 bases and J by 11 bases, with 19 bases left in between. CDR1 MNHEY and CDR2 SVGAGI come from the germline V gene. This CDR3 comprises 15 residues.

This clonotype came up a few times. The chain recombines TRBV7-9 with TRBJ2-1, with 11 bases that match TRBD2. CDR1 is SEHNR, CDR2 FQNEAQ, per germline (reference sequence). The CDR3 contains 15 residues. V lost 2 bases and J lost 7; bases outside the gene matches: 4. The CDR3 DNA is TGTGCCAGCAGCTTAACACTAGCGGGAGTTAATGAGCAGTTCTTC. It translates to CASSLTLAGVNEQFF.

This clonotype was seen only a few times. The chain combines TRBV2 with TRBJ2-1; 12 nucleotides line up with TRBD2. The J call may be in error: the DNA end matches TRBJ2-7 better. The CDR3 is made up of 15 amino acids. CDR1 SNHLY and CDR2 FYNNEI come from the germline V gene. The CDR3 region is CASSTTSGSYNEQYF. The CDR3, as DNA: TGTGCCAGCAGTACGACTAGCGGGAGTTACAATGAGCAGTACTTC.

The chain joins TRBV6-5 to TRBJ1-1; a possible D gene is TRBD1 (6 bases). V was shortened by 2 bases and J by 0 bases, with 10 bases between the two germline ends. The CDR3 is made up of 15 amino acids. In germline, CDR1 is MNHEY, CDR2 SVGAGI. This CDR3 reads CASSYEGGVNTEAFF. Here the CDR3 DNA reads TGTGCCAGCAGTTACGAGGGGGGGGTGAACACTGAAGCTTTCTTT.

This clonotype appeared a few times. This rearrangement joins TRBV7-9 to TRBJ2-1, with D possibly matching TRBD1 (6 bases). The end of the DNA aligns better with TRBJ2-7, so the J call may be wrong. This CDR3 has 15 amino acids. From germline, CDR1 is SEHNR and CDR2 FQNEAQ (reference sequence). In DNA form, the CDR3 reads TGTGCCAGCAGCCCACCACAGGGCTCCTACAATGAGCAGTACTTC. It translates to CASSPPQGSYNEQYF.

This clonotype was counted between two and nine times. CDR3 protein: CASSQTPPEAFF. DNA for the CDR3: TGTGCCAGCAGCCAGACACCTCCTGAAGCTTTCTTT. The chain couples TRBV4-2 to TRBJ1-1; the D is unclear. Germline-derived CDR1 and CDR2 are LGHNA and YNFKEQ. This CDR3 region has 12 residues. V was cut by 3 bases and J by 6 bases, with 8 bases left in between.

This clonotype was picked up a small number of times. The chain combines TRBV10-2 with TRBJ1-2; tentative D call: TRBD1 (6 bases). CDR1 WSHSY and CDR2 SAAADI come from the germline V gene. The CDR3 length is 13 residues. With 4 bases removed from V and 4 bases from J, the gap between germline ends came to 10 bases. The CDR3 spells CASSAQTGYGYTF. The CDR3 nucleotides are TGCGCCAGCAGTGCTCAGACAGGCTATGGCTACACCTTC.

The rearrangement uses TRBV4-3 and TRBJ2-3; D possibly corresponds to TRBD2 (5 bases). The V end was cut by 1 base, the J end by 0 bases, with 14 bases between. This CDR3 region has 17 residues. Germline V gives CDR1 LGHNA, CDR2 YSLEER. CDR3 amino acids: CASSQAHGVSSTDTQYF. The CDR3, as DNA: TGCGCCAGCAGCCAAGCCCACGGGGTATCGAGCACAGATACGCAGTATTTT.

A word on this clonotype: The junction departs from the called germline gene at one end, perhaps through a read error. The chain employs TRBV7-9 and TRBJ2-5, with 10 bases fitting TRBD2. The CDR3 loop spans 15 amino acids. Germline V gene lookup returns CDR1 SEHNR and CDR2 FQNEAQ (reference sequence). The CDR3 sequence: CASSRIAGGRETRYF. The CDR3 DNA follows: TGTGCCAGCAGCCGAATAGCGGGGGGCCGGGAGACCCGGTACTTC.

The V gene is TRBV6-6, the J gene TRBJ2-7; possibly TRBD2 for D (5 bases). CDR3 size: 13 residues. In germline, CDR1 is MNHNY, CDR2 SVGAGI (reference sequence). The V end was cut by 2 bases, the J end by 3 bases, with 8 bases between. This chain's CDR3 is CASSYIGSYEQYF. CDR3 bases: TGTGCCAGCAGTTACATTGGGAGCTACGAGCAGTACTTC.